This T cell receptor beta chain was recovered during a study of blood T cells in healthy people across ages. The use of a sample-barcoded 5' primer and a J-beta primer mix characterized a second PCR of about 7 to 12 cycles. One entry per CDR3 protein results from TCRdb running MiXCR on the 5' RACE reads. The table lists about 1.8 million distinct CDR3 sequences, around 50% of them singletons, with approximately 2.1% in the top ten. Germline CDR1 SGDLS, CDR2 YYNGEE. The V gene end was trimmed by 3 bases and the J gene end by 8 bases; junction bases not matched to a gene: 10. The CDR3 sequence is 15 residues long. This clonotype was seen a handful of times.

The sample comprised blood. This chain joins TRBV9 and TRBJ2-4, with TRBD1 matching over 8 bases. The receptor's source is a woman aged 40 to 55 in good health. This chain's CDR3 is CASSGRQGSGDIQYF. The CDR3 DNA sequence: TGTGCCAGCAGCGGGCGACAGGGGTCGGGGGACATTCAGTACTTC.